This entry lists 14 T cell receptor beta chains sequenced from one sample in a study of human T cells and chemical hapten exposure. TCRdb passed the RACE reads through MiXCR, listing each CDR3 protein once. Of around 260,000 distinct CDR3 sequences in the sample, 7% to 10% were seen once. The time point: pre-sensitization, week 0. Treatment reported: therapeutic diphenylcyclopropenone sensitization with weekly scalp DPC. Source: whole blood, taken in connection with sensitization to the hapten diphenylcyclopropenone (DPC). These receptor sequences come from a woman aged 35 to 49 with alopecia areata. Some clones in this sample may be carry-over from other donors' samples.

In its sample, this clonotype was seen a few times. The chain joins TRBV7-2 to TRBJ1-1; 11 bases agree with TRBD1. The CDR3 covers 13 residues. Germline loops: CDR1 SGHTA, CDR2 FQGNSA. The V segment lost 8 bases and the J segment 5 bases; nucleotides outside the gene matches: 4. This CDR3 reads CASGGQGDTEAFF. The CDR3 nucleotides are TGTGCCAGCGGGGGACAGGGGGATACTGAAGCTTTCTTT. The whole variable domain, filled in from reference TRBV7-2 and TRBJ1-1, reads GAGVSQSPSNKVTEKGKDVELRCDPISGHTALYWYRQSLGQGLEFLIYFQGNSAPDKSGLPSDRFSAERTGGSVSTLTIQRTQQEDSAVYLCASGGQGDTEAFFGQGTRLTVV.

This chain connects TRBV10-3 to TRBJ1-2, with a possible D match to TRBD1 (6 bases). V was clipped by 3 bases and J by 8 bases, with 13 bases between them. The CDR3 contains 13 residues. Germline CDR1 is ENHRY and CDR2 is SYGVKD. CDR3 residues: CAISEDRIVGYTF. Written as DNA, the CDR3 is TGTGCCATCAGTGAAGACAGGATAGTGGGCTACACCTTC.

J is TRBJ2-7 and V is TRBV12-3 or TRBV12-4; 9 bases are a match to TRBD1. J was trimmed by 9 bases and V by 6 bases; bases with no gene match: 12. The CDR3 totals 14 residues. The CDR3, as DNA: TGTGCCAGCAGCCCCGGGACAGGGAAACAGGTGCAGTACTTC. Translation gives CASSPGTGKQVQYF.

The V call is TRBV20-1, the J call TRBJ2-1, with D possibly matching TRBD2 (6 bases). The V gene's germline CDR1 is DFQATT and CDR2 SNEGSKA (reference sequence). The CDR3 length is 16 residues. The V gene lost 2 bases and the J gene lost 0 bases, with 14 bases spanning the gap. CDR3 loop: CSARPIGRSSYNEQFF. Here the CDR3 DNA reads TGCAGTGCTAGACCGATCGGGAGAAGCTCCTACAATGAGCAGTTCTTC.

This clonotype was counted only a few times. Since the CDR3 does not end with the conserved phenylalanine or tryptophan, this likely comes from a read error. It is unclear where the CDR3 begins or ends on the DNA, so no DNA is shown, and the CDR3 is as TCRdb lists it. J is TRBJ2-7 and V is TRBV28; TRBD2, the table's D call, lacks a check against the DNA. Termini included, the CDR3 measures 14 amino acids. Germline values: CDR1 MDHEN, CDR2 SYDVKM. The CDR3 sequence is CASSFSGAGSPLPR.

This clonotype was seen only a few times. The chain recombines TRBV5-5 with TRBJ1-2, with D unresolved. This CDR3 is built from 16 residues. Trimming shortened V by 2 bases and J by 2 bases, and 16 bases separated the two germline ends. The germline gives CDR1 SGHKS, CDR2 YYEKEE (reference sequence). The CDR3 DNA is TGTGCCAGCAGCTTCGAATACACAGTTCTGAACTATGGCTACACCTTC. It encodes CASSFEYTVLNYGYTF.

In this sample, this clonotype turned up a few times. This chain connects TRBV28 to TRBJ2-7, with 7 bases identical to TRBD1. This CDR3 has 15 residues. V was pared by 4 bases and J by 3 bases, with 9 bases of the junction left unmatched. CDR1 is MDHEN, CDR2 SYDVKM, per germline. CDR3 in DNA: TGTGCCAGCAGTTCAGGACAGGCCCCCCTCTACGAGCAGTACTTC. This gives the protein CASSSGQAPLYEQYF.

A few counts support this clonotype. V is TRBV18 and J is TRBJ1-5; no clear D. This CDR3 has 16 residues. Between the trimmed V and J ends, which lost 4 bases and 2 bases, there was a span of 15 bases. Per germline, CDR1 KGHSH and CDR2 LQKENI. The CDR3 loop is CASSLVGIQGNQPQHF. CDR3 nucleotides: TGTGCCAGCTCACTCGTGGGGATTCAGGGCAATCAGCCCCAGCATTTT.

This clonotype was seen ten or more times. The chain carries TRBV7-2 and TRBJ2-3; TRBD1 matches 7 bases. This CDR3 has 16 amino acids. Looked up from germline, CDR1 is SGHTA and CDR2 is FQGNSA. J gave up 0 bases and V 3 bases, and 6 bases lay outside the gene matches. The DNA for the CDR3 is TGTGCCAGCAGCTTCTTTGGACAGGCGAGCACAGATACGCAGTATTTT. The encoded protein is CASSFFGQASTDTQYF.

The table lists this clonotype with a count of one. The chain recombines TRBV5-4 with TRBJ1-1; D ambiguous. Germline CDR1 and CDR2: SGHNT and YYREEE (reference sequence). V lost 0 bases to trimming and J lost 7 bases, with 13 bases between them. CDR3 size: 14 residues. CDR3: CASSLDTDRVEAFF. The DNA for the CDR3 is TGTGCCAGCAGCTTGGATACGGACCGAGTTGAAGCTTTCTTT. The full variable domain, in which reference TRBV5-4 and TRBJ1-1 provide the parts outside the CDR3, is ETGVTQSPTHLIKTRGQQVTLRCSSQSGHNTVSWYQQALGQGPQFIFQYYREEENGRGNFPPRFSGLQFPNYSSELNVNALELDDSALYLCASSLDTDRVEAFFGQGTRLTVV.

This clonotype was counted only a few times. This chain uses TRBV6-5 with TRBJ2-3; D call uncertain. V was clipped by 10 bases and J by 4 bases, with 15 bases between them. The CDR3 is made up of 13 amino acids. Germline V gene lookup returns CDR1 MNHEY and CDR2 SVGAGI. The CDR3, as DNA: TGTGCCACCAAAAGGTCGGTCGCAGATACGCAGTATTTT. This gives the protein CATKRSVADTQYF.

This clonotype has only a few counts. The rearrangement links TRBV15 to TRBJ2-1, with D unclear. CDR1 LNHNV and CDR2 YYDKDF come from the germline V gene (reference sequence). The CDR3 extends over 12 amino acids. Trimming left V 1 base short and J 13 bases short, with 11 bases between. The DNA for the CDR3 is TGTGCCACCAGCAGAGCACCTGGTGAACAGTTCTTC. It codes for CATSRAPGEQFF. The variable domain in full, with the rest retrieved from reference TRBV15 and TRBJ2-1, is DAMVIQNPRYQVTQFGKPVTLSCSQTLNHNVMYWYQQKSSQAPKLLFHYYDKDFNNEADTPDNFQSRRPNTSFCFLDIRSPGLGDTAMYLCATSRAPGEQFFGPGTRLTVL.

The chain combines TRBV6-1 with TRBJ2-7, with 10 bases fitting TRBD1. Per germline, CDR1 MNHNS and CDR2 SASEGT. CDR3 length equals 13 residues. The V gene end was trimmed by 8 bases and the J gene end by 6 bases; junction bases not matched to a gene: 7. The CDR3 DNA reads TGTGCCAGCCTTCGGACAGGGGGAGGCGAGCAGTACTTC. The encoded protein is CASLRTGGGEQYF.

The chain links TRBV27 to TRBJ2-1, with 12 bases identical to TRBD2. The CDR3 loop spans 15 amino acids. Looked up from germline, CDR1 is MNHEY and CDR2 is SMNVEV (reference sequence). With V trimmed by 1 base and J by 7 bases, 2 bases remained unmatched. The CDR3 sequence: CASSLWTSGMNEQFF. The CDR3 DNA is TGTGCCAGCAGTTTATGGACTAGCGGGATGAATGAGCAGTTCTTC.